This T cell receptor beta chain was identified in a study of cytomegalovirus exposure and HLA in healthy donors. With 60 Vbeta and 13 Jbeta primers, the PCR was carried out. Assay: immunoSEQ multiplex PCR; the TCRdb copy retains only in-frame clones and omits some. The sample has 110,000 to 150,000 clones, roughly four fifths seen once. V dropped 5 bases and J dropped 4; count of bases not matched to a gene: 3. From germline, CDR1 is MNHEY and CDR2 SVGAGI. The CDR3 loop spans 14 amino acids. The chain carries TRBV6-5 and TRBJ2-7, with TRBD2 identical over 12 bases. Sequencing was performed on PBMCs. The origin of this receptor is a human donor in good health. The CDR3 DNA reads as TGTGCCAGCAGTGGACTAGCGGGGCGTTACGAGCAGTACTTC. Its translation is CASSGLAGRYEQYF.